The sequence of this T cell receptor beta chain was determined in a study of blood T cell repertoires in COVID-19. Background on the study: Donors in the United States, Italy and Spain gave samples during acute or convalescent COVID-19.

This table comes from immunoSEQ multiplex PCR, and its TCRdb copy is limited to in-frame clones, with some not included. The sample records 150,000 to 200,000 clones, around 81% being singletons. Sequenced sample: peripheral blood. The receptor comes from a man in his sixties or seventies who had recovered from COVID-19.

CDR3 sequence (DNA): TGTGCCAGCAAATCGGGACAGGGGTACTATGGCTACACCTTC. This encodes CASKSGQGYYGYTF. V and J are TRBV28 and TRBJ1-2; 10 bases fit TRBD1. CDR3 length equals 14 residues. In germline, CDR1 is MDHEN, CDR2 SYDVKM. V shed 7 bases and J 3 bases; nucleotides not matched to a gene: 5.